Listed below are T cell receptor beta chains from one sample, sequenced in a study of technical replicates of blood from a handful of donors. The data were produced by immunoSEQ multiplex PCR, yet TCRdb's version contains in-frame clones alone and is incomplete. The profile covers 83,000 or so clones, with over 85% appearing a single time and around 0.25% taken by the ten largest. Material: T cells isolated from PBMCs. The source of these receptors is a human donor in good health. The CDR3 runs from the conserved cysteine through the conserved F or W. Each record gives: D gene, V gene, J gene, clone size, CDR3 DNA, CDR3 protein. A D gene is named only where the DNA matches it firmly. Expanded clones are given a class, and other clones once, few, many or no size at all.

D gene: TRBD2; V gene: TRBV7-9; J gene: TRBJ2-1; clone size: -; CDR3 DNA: TGTGCCATCTCACTAGCGGGAGGGTACAATGAGCAGTTCTTC; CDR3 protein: CAISLAGGYNEQFF
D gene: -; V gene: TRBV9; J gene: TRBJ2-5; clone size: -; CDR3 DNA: TGTGCCAGCAGCGTATTTAGCGGCCAAGAGACCCAGTACTTC; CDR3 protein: CASSVFSGQETQYF
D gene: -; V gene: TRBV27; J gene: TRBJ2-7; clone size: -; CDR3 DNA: TGTGCCAGCATGCCTAATGAATACGAGCAGTACTTC; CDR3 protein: CASMPNEYEQYF
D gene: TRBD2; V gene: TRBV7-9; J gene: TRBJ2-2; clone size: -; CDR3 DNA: TGTGCCAGCAGTTGGGAGGGGACTAATCGGGAGCTGTTTTTT; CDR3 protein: CASSWEGTNRELFF
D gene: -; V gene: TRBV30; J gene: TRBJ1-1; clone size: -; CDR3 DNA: TGTGCCTGGAGTGAGGGGGGGTATGCTGAAGCTTTCTTT; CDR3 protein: CAWSEGGYAEAFF
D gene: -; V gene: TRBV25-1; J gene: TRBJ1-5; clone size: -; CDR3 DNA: TGTGCCAGCAGTGAACCCGGGGCGGGCCCAGGGGTGCCCCAGCATTTT; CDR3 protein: CASSEPGAGPGVPQHF
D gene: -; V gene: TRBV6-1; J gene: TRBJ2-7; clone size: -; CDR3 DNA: TGTGCCAGCAGTGGGGAGACGAGCGGCGAGCAGTACTTC; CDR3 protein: CASSGETSGEQYF
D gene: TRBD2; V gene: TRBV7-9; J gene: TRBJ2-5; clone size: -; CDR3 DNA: TGTGCCAGCAGCTCAGCGGGGGGGCCTTGGGCCCAGTACTTC; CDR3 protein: CASSSAGGPWAQYF
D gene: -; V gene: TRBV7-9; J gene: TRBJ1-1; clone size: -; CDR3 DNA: TGTGCCAGCAGCCTTACAGGGATAGAAGCTTTCTTT; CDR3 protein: CASSLTGIEAFF
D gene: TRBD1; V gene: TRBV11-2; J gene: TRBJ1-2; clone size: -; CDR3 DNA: TGTGCCAGCAGCTTTCGACAGGGAAACTATGGCTACACCTTC; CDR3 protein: CASSFRQGNYGYTF
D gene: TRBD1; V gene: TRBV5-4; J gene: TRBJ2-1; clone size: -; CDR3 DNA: TGTGCCAGCAGTAACGGACGGGACAGGGCCGGAGTTGTCTTC; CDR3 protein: CASSNGRDRAGVVF
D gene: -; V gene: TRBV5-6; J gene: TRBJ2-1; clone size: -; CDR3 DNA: TGTGCCAGCAGCCATCTGCAGTCTCCTCAGAACAATGAGCAGTTCTTC; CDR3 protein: CASSHLQSPQNNEQFF
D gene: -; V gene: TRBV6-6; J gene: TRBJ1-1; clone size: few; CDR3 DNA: TGTGCCAGCAGTTACCTACGAGAAGCTTTCTTT; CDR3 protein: CASSYLREAFF
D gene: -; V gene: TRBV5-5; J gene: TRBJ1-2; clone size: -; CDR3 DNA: TGTGCCAGCAGCCCGGACAGTCGTAATGGCTACACCTTC; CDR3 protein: CASSPDSRNGYTF
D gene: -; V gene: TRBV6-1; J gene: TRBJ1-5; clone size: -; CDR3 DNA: TGTGCCAGCAGTGAAATGACAGGCAATCAGCCCCAGCATTTT; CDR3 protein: CASSEMTGNQPQHF
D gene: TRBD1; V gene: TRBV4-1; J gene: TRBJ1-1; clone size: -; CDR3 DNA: TGCGCCAGCAGCCGGGACAGACAGGGGGGGACTGAAGCTTTCTTT; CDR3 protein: CASSRDRQGGTEAFF
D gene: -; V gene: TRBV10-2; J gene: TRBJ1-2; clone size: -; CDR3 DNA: TGCGCCAGCAGTGGTGGAGGGCGATTCGATGGCTACACCTTC; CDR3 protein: CASSGGGRFDGYTF
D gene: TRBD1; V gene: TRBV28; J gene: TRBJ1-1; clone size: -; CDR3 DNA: TGTGCCAGCAGTCCCGGACAGGGGGGCACTGAAGCTTTCTTT; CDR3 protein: CASSPGQGGTEAFF
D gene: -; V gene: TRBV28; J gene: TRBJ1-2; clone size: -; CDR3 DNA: TGTGCCAGCAGTCAACAGGGAGACACTAACTATGGCTACACCTTC; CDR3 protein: CASSQQGDTNYGYTF
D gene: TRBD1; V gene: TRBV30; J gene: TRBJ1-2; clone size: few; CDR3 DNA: TGTGCCTGGAGACGGACAGGGAGATCCAACTATGGCTACACCTTC; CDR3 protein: CAWRRTGRSNYGYTF
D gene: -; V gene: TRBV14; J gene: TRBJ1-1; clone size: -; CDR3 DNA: TGTGCCAGCAGCCAAGAGTACAGGGTGAACACTGAAGCTTTCTTT; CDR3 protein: CASSQEYRVNTEAFF
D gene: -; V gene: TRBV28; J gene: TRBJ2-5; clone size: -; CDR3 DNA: TGTGCCAGCAGTTTGGGAGCACGTACAGAGACCCAGTACTTC; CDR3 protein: CASSLGARTETQYF
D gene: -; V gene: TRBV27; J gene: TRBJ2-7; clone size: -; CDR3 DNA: TGTGCCAGCTCCCCGGGAGAGGGCTACGAGCAGTACTTC; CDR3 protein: CASSPGEGYEQYF
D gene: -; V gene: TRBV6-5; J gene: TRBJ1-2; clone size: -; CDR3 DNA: TGTGCCAGCAGTTTTCAGGGGCCCTATGGCTACACCTTC; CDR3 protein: CASSFQGPYGYTF
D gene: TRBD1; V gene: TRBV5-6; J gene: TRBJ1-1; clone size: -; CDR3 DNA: TGTGCCAGCAGGGCGGACAGGTACCTGAACACTGAAGCTTTCTTT; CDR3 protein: CASRADRYLNTEAFF
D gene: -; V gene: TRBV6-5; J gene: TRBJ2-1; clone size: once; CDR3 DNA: TGTGCCAGCAGAATAGCAGGGGCAACCTACAATGAGCAGTTCTTC; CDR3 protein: CASRIAGATYNEQFF
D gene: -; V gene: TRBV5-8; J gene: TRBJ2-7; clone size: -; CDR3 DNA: TGTGCCAGCAGCTTGGGCTACTACTCCTACGAGCAGTACTTC; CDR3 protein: CASSLGYYSYEQYF
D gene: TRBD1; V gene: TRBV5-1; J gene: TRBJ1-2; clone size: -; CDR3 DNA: TGCGCCAGCAGCTACAACCCCCCGACAGGGTCCTATGGCTACACCTTC; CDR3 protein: CASSYNPPTGSYGYTF
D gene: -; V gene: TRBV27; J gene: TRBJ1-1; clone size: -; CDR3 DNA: TGTGCCACAAGCGGGCTGGGGACTGAAGCTTTCTTT; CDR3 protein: CATSGLGTEAFF
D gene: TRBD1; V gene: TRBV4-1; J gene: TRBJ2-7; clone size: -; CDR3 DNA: TGCGCCAGCAGCCACCCTGGACAGGCCACCTACGAGCAGTACTTC; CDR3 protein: CASSHPGQATYEQYF
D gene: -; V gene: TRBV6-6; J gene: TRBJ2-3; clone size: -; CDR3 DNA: TGTGCCAGCAGCAAAGGGGCGGTCGGAGATACGCAGTATTTT; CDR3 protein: CASSKGAVGDTQYF
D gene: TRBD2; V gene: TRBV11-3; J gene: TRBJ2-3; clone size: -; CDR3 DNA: TGTGCCAGCAGCCTCGGGACTAGCGGATTCACAGATACGCAGTATTTT; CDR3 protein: CASSLGTSGFTDTQYF
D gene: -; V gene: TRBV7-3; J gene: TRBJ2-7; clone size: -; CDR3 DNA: TGTGCCAGCAGCCTACGCTTCGAGGAGCAGTACTTC; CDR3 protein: CASSLRFEEQYF
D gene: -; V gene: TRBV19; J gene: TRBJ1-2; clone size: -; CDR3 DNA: TGTGCCAGTAGTATAGGGGGGCGGTATGGCTACACCTTC; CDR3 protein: CASSIGGRYGYTF
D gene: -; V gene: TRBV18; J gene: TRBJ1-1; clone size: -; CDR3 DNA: TGTGCCAGCTCACCACTTCACTTAGTTATGAACACTGAAGCTTTCTTT; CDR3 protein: CASSPLHLVMNTEAFF
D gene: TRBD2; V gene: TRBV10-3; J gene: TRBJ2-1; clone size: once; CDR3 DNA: TGTGCCATCAGTGGACCCGGGACTAGCGGGACCTACAATGAGCAGTTCTTC; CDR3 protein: CAISGPGTSGTYNEQFF
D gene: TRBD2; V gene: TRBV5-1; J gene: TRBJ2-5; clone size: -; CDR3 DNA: TGCGCCAGCAGCTTGGGACTAGCGGCCGAAGAGACCCAGTACTTC; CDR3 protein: CASSLGLAAEETQYF
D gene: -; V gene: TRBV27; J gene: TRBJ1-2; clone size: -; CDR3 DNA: TGTGCCAGCAGCCCAAGCGGGTATGGCTACACCTTC; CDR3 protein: CASSPSGYGYTF
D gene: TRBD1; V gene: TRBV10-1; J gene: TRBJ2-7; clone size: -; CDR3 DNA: TGCGCCACAGCCCCGGACAGGGGGTACGAGCAGTACTTC; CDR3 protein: CATAPDRGYEQYF
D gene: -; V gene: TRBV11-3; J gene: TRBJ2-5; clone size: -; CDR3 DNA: TGTGCCAGCAGCCCTCGGGGAGAAGAGACCCAGTACTTC; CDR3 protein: CASSPRGEETQYF
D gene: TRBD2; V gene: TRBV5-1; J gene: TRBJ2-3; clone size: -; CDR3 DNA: TGCGCCAGCAGCCCGGGAGTAAGCGGGAGTGGAAATACGCAGTATTTT; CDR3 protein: CASSPGVSGSGNTQYF
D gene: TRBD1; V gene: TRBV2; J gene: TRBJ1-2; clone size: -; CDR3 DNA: TGTGCCAGCATTGCAGGGACAGGGGTTGGCTACACCTTC; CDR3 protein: CASIAGTGVGYTF
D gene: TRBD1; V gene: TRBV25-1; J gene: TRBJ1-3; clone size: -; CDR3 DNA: TGTGCCAGCAGTGGGGACAGGGGGCCTGGAAACACCATATATTTT; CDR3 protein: CASSGDRGPGNTIYF
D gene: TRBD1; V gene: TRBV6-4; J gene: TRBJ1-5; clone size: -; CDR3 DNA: TGTGCCAGCAGTGATAAACACAGGCGTCAGGACAGGGAAAATCAGCCCCAGCATTTT; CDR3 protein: CASSDKHRRQDRENQPQHF
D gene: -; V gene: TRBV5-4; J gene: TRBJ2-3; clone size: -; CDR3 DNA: TGTGCCAGCAGCTTGGAGGTGGGGCCAGATACGCAGTATTTT; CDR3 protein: CASSLEVGPDTQYF
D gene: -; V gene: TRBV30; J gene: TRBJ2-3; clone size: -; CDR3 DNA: TGTGCCTGGAGTGTGGTAGGGGGACCCACAGATACGCAGTATTTT; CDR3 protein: CAWSVVGGPTDTQYF
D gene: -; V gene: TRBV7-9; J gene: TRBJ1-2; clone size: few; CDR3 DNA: TGTGCCAGCAGCTTAGAGTCGGCTAACTATGGCTACACCTTC; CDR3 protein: CASSLESANYGYTF
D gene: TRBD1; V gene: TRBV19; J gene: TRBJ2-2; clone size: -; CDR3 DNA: TGTGCCGGTACTCGGACAGGGAACACCGGGGAGCTGTTTTTT; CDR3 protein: CAGTRTGNTGELFF
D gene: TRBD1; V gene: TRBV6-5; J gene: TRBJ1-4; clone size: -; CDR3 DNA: TGTGCCAGCAGTCCTACTGGGACAGCCACTGAAAAACTGTTTTTT; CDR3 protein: CASSPTGTATEKLFF
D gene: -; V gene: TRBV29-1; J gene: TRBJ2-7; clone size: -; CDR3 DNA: TGCAGCGTTGATGACAGCTACGAGCAGTACTTC; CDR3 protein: CSVDDSYEQYF
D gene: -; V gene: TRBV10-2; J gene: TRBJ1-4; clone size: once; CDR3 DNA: TGCGCCAGCAGTGTACGATACGGGGTGGAGTTCGAAAAACTGTTTTTT; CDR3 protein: CASSVRYGVEFEKLFF
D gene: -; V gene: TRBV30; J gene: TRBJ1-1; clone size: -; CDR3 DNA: TGTGCCTGGAGTGTATCCCTAGCGAACACTGAAGCTTTCTTT; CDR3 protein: CAWSVSLANTEAFF
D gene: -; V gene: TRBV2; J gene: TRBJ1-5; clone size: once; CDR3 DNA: TGTGCCAGCAGCAACCAGGTGGTGTCCCAGCATTTT; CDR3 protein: CASSNQVVSQHF
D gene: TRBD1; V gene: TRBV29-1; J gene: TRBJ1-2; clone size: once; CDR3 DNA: TGCAGCGTTGAAGGTTACAGGGGAGACGGCTACACCTTC; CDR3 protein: CSVEGYRGDGYTF
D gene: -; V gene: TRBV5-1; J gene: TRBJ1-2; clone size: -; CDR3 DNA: TGCGCCAGCAGCTCGGGAGGATCGGGAGGCTACACCTTC; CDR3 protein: CASSSGGSGGYTF